This is a list of T cell receptor beta chains from one sample in a study of glioma-infiltrating T cells. TCRdb used MiXCR to reprocess the multiplex PCR reads, holding one entry per CDR3 protein. Seen here are 45,000 or so distinct CDR3 sequences, around 20% observed once, and the top ten hold almost 6.5%. The source material was glioma tissue, nonneoplastic brain tissue, or PBMCs (not recorded which). These receptors all come from a human donor with low-grade glioma or glioblastoma, undergoing nonglioma brain surgery, or in good health (not recorded which). CDR3s include the opening cysteine and the closing phenylalanine or tryptophan. The order of the fields is clone size, CDR3 length, J gene, V gene, CDR3 protein. Clone sizes are given selectively: once, few, many, or a class where the clone is expanded.

abundance: many; len: 16; j_gene: TRBJ2-5; v_gene: TRBV20-1; CDR3aa: CSASPVVASGIETQYF
abundance: many; len: 13; j_gene: TRBJ2-1; v_gene: TRBV20-1; CDR3aa: CSAPPSVSNEQFF
abundance: .; len: 13; j_gene: TRBJ1-2; v_gene: TRBV28; CDR3aa: CASSISGVYGYTF
abundance: few; len: 13; j_gene: TRBJ2-7; v_gene: TRBV29-1; CDR3aa: CSVTDRPSYEQYF
abundance: many; len: 13; j_gene: TRBJ2-1; v_gene: TRBV20-1; CDR3aa: CSARESVGDSRLF
abundance: many; len: 12; j_gene: TRBJ1-2; v_gene: TRBV3-1; CDR3aa: CASKRGNYGYTF
abundance: .; len: 17; j_gene: TRBJ2-5; v_gene: TRBV12-5; CDR3aa: CASGHRTRYTNQETQYF
abundance: many; len: 14; j_gene: TRBJ1-2; v_gene: TRBV7-9; CDR3aa: CASSPTGGSYGYTF
abundance: many; len: 15; j_gene: TRBJ2-3; v_gene: TRBV27; CDR3aa: CASSLRNKPTDTQYF
abundance: many; len: 15; j_gene: TRBJ2-7; v_gene: TRBV4-1; CDR3aa: CASQGGTGGTYEQYF
abundance: many; len: 15; j_gene: TRBJ2-7; v_gene: TRBV28; CDR3aa: CASSLAGGGRDEQYF
abundance: few; len: 16; j_gene: TRBJ2-5; v_gene: TRBV5-1; CDR3aa: CASSLRLAGDQETQYF
abundance: many; len: 14; j_gene: TRBJ1-4; v_gene: TRBV4-1; CDR3aa: CASSLDRVAEKLFF
abundance: many; len: 13; j_gene: TRBJ2-1; v_gene: TRBV2; CDR3aa: CASRVGTKTEQFF
abundance: many; len: 16; j_gene: TRBJ2-2; v_gene: TRBV18; CDR3aa: CASSRPGHTNTGELFF
abundance: .; len: 16; j_gene: TRBJ2-3; v_gene: TRBV7-2; CDR3aa: CASSLAAGRRTDTQYF
abundance: many; len: 14; j_gene: TRBJ2-7; v_gene: TRBV4-2; CDR3aa: CASSQTSGNYEQYF
abundance: many; len: 15; j_gene: TRBJ1-1; v_gene: TRBV20-1; CDR3aa: CSARERGRPGTEAFF
abundance: many; len: 18; j_gene: TRBJ2-7; v_gene: TRBV7-9; CDR3aa: CASSPRRLAGEPKYEQYF
abundance: many; len: 15; j_gene: TRBJ1-2; v_gene: TRBV7-9; CDR3aa: CASSLLGEGLDGYTF
abundance: many; len: 14; j_gene: TRBJ1-2; v_gene: TRBV20-1; CDR3aa: CSATEPGANYGYTF
abundance: many; len: 14; j_gene: TRBJ2-1; v_gene: TRBV19; CDR3aa: CASRASPESNEQFF
abundance: .; len: 16; j_gene: TRBJ1-3; v_gene: TRBV4-3; CDR3aa: CASSQDSLGPGNTIYF
abundance: once; len: 13; j_gene: TRBJ1-2; v_gene: TRBV29-1; CDR3aa: CSVEDPTGYGYTF
abundance: many; len: 13; j_gene: TRBJ2-3; v_gene: TRBV28; CDR3aa: CASTNRLTDTQYF
abundance: many; len: 12; j_gene: TRBJ1-5; v_gene: TRBV7-9; CDR3aa: CASSLSSQPQHF
abundance: many; len: 13; j_gene: TRBJ2-1; v_gene: TRBV7-6; CDR3aa: CASGREERGEQFF
abundance: .; len: 17; j_gene: TRBJ2-3; v_gene: TRBV7-3; CDR3aa: CASSPRTSGADTDTQYF
abundance: many; len: 15; j_gene: TRBJ1-1; v_gene: TRBV20-1; CDR3aa: CSARDAGTGSTEAFF
abundance: many; len: 14; j_gene: TRBJ2-7; v_gene: TRBV7-2; CDR3aa: CASSFGTGVYEQYF
abundance: many; len: 16; j_gene: TRBJ2-1; v_gene: TRBV20-1; CDR3aa: CSASSSGTTAYNEQFF
abundance: many; len: 14; j_gene: TRBJ1-2; v_gene: TRBV3-1; CDR3aa: CASSQWLSGIGYTF
abundance: .; len: 13; j_gene: TRBJ2-7; v_gene: TRBV29-1; CDR3aa: CSVEPEAGYEQYF
abundance: many; len: 13; j_gene: TRBJ1-1; v_gene: TRBV7-9; CDR3aa: CASSPGTGTEAFF
abundance: many; len: 15; j_gene: TRBJ1-5; v_gene: TRBV28; CDR3aa: CASIPRGQVNQPQHF
abundance: many; len: 14; j_gene: TRBJ2-7; v_gene: TRBV27; CDR3aa: CASSLSAGPYEQYF
abundance: few; len: 14; j_gene: TRBJ2-7; v_gene: TRBV5-4; CDR3aa: CASSQTGMSYEQYF
abundance: many; len: 14; j_gene: TRBJ1-4; v_gene: TRBV19; CDR3aa: CASRVAGALGKLFF
abundance: many; len: 15; j_gene: TRBJ2-7; v_gene: TRBV28; CDR3aa: CASGGTGGANYEQYF
abundance: few; len: 14; j_gene: TRBJ2-5; v_gene: TRBV5-4; CDR3aa: CASSLDGRFETQYF
abundance: medium-sized; len: 12; j_gene: TRBJ1-5; v_gene: TRBV28; CDR3aa: CASMIPNQPQHF
abundance: medium-sized; len: 14; j_gene: TRBJ2-7; v_gene: TRBV28; CDR3aa: CASRMTGFSYEQYF
abundance: few; len: 17; j_gene: TRBJ2-6; v_gene: TRBV7-9; CDR3aa: CASSSSGLLSGANVLTF
abundance: many; len: 13; j_gene: TRBJ1-6; v_gene: TRBV7-3; CDR3aa: CASSGDRSSPLHF
abundance: many; len: 14; j_gene: TRBJ2-7; v_gene: TRBV2; CDR3aa: CASSEAVLASEQYF